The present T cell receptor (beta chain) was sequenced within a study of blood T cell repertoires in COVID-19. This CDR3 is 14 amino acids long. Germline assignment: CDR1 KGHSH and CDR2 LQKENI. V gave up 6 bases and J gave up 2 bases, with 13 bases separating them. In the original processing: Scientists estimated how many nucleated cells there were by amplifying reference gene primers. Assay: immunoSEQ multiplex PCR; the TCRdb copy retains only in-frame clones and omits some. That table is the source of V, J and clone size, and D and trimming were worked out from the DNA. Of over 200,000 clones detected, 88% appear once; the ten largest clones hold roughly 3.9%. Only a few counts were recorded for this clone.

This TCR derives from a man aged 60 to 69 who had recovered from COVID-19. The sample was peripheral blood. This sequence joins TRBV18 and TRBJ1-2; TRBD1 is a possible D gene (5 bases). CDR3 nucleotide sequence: TGTGCCAGCTCCCAGGACAATAAAAACTATGGCTACACCTTC. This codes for CASSQDNKNYGYTF.